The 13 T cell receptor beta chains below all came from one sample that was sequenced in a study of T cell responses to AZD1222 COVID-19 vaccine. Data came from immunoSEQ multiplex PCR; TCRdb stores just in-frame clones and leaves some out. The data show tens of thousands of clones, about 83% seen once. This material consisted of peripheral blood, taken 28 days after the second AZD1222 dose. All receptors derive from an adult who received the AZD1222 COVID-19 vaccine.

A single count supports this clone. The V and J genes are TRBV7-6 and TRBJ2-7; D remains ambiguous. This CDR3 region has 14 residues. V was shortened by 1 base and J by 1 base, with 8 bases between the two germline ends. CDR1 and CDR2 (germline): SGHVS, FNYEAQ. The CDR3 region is CASSLGGQSYEQYF. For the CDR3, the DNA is TGTGCCAGCAGCTTAGGAGGCCAATCCTACGAGCAGTACTTC.

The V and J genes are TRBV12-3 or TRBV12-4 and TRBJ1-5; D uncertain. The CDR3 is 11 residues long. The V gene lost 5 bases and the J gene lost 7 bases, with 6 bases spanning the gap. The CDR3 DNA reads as TGTGCCAGCAGTGGAGGGCAGCCCCAGCATTTT. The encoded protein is CASSGGQPQHF.

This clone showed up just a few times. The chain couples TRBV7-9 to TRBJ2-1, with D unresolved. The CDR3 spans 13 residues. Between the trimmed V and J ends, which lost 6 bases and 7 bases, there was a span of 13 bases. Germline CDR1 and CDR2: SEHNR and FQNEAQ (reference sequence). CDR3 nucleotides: TGTGCCAGCAGTCCTCTGTATGGGAATGAGCAGTTCTTC. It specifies CASSPLYGNEQFF.

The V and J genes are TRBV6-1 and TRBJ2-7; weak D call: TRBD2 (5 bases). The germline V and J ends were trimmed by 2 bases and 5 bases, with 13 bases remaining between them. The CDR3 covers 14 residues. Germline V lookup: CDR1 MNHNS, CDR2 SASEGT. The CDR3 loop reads CASSEPGEYDEQYF. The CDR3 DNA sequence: TGTGCCAGCAGTGAACCCGGGGAATACGACGAGCAGTACTTC.

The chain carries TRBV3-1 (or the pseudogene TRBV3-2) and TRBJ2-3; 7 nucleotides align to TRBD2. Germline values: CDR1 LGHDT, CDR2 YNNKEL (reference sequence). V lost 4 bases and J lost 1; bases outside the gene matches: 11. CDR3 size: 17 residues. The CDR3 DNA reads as TGTGCCAGCAGCCGCCGGGCTAGCGGACTCGGCACAGATACGCAGTATTTT. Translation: CASSRRASGLGTDTQYF.

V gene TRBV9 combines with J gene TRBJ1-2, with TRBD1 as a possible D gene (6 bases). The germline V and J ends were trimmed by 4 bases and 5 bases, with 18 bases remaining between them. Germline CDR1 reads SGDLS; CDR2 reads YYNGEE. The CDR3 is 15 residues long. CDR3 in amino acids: CASSTEGGIGYGYTF. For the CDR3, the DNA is TGTGCCAGCAGCACAGAGGGGGGAATAGGGTATGGCTACACCTTC.

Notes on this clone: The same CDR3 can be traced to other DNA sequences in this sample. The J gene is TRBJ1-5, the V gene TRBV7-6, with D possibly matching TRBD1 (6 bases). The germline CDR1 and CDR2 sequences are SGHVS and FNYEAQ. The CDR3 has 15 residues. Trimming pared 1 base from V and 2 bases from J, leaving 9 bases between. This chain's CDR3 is CASSLGGGGNQPQHF. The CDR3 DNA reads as TGTGCCAGCAGCTTAGGCGGGGGCGGCAATCAGCCCCAGCATTTT.

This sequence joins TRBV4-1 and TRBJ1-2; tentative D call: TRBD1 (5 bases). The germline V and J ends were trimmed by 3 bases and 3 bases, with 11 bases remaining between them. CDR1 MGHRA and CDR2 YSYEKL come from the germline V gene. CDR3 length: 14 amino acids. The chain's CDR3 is CASSQGGADYGYTF. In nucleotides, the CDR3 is TGCGCCAGCAGCCAGGGAGGGGCGGACTATGGCTACACCTTC.

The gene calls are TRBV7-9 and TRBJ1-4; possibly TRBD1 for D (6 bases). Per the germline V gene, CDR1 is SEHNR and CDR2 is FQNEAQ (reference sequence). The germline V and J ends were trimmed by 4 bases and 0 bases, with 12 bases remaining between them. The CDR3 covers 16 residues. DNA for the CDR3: TGTGCCAGCAGCTCAGGGGTCAGGGCAACTAATGAAAAACTGTTTTTT. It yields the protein CASSSGVRATNEKLFF.

The CDR3: CASSDRAGGLYEQYF. CDR3 nucleotides: TGTGCCAGCAGTGATCGAGCGGGGGGCCTTTACGAGCAGTACTTC. The chain has TRBV2 and TRBJ2-7; 9 nucleotides agree with TRBD2. The trim removed 3 bases at V and 4 bases at J, leaving 7 bases unmatched. The CDR3 totals 15 residues. Germline CDR1 reads SNHLY; CDR2 reads FYNNEI.

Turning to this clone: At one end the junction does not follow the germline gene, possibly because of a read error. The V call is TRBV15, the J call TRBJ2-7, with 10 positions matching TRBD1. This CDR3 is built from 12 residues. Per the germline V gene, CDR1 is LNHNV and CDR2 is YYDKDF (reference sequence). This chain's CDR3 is CATSRDGGQGLF. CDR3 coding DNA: TGTGCCACCAGCAGAGATGGGGGACAGGGGCTCTTC. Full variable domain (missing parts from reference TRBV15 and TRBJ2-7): DAMVIQNPRYQVTQFGKPVTLSCSQTLNHNVMYWYQQKSSQAPKLLFHYYDKDFNNEADTPDNFQSRRPNTSFCFLDIRSPGLGDTAMYLCATSRDGGQGLFGPGTRLTVT.

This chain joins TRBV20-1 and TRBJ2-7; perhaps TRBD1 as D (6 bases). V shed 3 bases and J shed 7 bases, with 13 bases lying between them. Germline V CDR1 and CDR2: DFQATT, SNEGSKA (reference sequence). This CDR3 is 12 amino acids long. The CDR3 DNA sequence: TGCAGTGCTAGTTCCAGGGGTGGAGAGCAGTACTTC. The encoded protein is CSASSRGGEQYF.

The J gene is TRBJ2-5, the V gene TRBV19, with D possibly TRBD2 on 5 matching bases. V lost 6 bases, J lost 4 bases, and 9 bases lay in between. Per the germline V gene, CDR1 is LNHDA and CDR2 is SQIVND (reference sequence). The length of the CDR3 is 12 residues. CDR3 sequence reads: CASSGVLETQYF. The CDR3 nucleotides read TGTGCCAGTAGCGGGGTACTAGAGACCCAGTACTTC.